This T cell receptor beta chain appears in the sequencing data of a study of early T cells in non-severe SARS-CoV-2 infection. The CDR3 length is 14 residues. TCRdb re-called the 5' RACE reads through MiXCR, storing one row per CDR3 protein. The profile shows 29,000 or so distinct CDR3 sequences, roughly 5.1% of them singletons. The TCR comes from an adult who was a healthcare worker with PCR-confirmed SARS-CoV-2 infection or an uninfected control (not recorded which). The genes are TRBV21-1 and TRBJ1-4. TRBV21-1 is listed as a pseudogene. The sample taken for sequencing was whole blood. The CDR3, as DNA: TGTGCCAGCAGCCCCAGCCCAACTAATGAAAAACTGTTTTTT. Protein product: CASSPSPTNEKLFF.